These 15 T cell receptor beta chains were sequenced from one sample in a study of human T cells and chemical hapten exposure. TCRdb ran MiXCR on the RACE reads and lists one entry per CDR3 protein. The profile shows some 360,000 distinct CDR3 sequences, about 5.1% of them singletons. Time point in this sample: pre-sensitization, week 0. Described treatment: therapeutic diphenylcyclopropenone sensitization with weekly scalp DPC. The input for sequencing was whole blood, taken in connection with sensitization to the hapten diphenylcyclopropenone (DPC). The receptors here all came from a woman aged 45-60 years with alopecia areata. Some clones in this sample may be carry-over from other donors' samples.

The V gene is TRBV7-2, the J gene TRBJ2-2, with 12 bases identical to TRBD2. Germline-derived CDR1 and CDR2 are SGHTA and FQGNSA. The CDR3 is 16 amino acids. The V and J ends lost 5 bases and 6 bases, in that order; junction bases with no gene match: 7. As DNA, the CDR3 is TGTGCCAGCAGCCCCCGACTAGCGGGAGTTCCCGGGGAGCTGTTTTTT. This translates into CASSPRLAGVPGELFF.

A few counts support this clonotype. CDR3 in amino acids: CASSLQRSGSGYTF. CDR3 coding DNA: TGTGCCAGCAGTTTACAGAGGTCCGGGTCTGGCTACACCTTC. The chain carries TRBV2 and TRBJ1-2, with unresolved D. Germline CDR1 SNHLY, CDR2 FYNNEI. V was pared by 5 bases and J by 7 bases, with 17 bases between. CDR3 length equals 14 residues.

This clonotype was seen ten or more times. The J gene is TRBJ1-2, the V gene TRBV9; 7 bases are shared with TRBD1. CDR3 length: 16 residues. The trim removed 4 bases at V and 3 bases at J, leaving 12 bases unmatched. The germline gives CDR1 SGDLS, CDR2 YYNGEE. CDR3 region: CASSPGSGGTDYGYTF. The CDR3 DNA follows: TGTGCCAGCAGCCCCGGGTCAGGGGGTACTGACTATGGCTACACCTTC.

In its sample, this clonotype was seen a few times. The chain recombines TRBV28 with TRBJ1-2; 9 bases are shared with TRBD1. Trimming took 6 bases from V and 4 from J; bases not matched to a gene: 15. In germline, CDR1 is MDHEN, CDR2 SYDVKM. CDR3 length equals 17 residues. The CDR3 spells CASRSPGQGSPSYGYTF. The CDR3 DNA follows: TGTGCCAGCAGGTCTCCGGGACAGGGTTCACCGAGCTATGGCTACACCTTC.

A few counts support this clonotype. V and J are TRBV4-3 and TRBJ2-5; TRBD1 aligns across 8 bases. The germline gives CDR1 LGHNA, CDR2 YSLEER. This CDR3 is built from 13 residues. After removal of 0 bases from V and 14 bases from J, the junction contained 8 bases not matched to a gene. The CDR3 DNA reads TGCGCCAGCAGCCAAGAAAGGTCCCCAGGGGGCTACTTC. It specifies CASSQERSPGGYF.

The gene calls are TRBV24-1 and TRBJ2-1; TRBD1 matches at 10 bases. The junction had 5 bases not matched to a gene; V was cut back by 3 bases and J by 1 base. The CDR3 is made up of 17 amino acids. Looked up from germline, CDR1 is KGHDR and CDR2 is SFDVKD. The CDR3, as DNA: TGTGCCACCAGTGATGGACAGGGGGACGGGTCCTACAATGAGCAGTTCTTC. Translation gives CATSDGQGDGSYNEQFF.

Ten or more counts support this clonotype. The chain links TRBV7-9 to TRBJ1-1; D call uncertain. The V end lost 3 bases, the J end lost 4 bases, and 9 bases lay between the germline ends. Germline V gene lookup returns CDR1 SEHNR and CDR2 FQNEAQ (reference sequence). The CDR3 totals 13 residues. CDR3 DNA: TGTGCCAGCAGCTTGGTAGAATCCACTGAAGCTTTCTTT. This sequence encodes CASSLVESTEAFF.

The rearrangement uses TRBV7-2 and TRBJ2-2; the D gene is possibly TRBD1 (5 bases). V gave up 3 bases and J gave up 6 bases, with 11 bases separating them. The CDR3 sequence is 14 residues long. In germline, CDR1 is SGHTA, CDR2 FQGNSA. As DNA, the CDR3 is TGTGCCAGCAGCTTTAGGCAGGGTCCCGGGGAGCTGTTTTTT. Translated, it gives CASSFRQGPGELFF.

This clonotype was seen repeatedly, ten times or more. The V and J genes are TRBV5-1 and TRBJ1-1, with D unresolved. The CDR3 sequence is 14 residues long. Trimming stripped 2 bases from V and 1 base from J, with 9 bases between. Germline V gene sequence: CDR1 SGHRS, CDR2 YFSETQ. CDR3 sequence (DNA): TGCGCCAGCAGCTTCGATCAGACGAACACTGAAGCTTTCTTT. Amino acids: CASSFDQTNTEAFF. Complete variable domain (other parts from reference TRBV5-1 and TRBJ1-1): KAGVTQTPRYLIKTRGQQVTLSCSPISGHRSVSWYQQTPGQGLQFLFEYFSETQRNKGNFPGRFSGRQFSNSRSEMNVSTLELGDSALYLCASSFDQTNTEAFFGQGTRLTVV.

The sample holds many counts of this clonotype. The chain employs TRBV3-1 and TRBJ2-7; D may be TRBD2 (5 bases). The CDR3 covers 15 residues. CDR1 and CDR2 from the germline V gene are LGHDT and YNNKEL (reference sequence). V lost 4 bases and J lost 7, with 20 bases in between. The CDR3 nucleotides are TGTGCCAGCAGCCCAAGGACTGGAGGTACGTGGGAGCAGTACTTC. This gives the protein CASSPRTGGTWEQYF.

Regarding this clonotype: Its ends do not fully match the called genes, so a read error is possible. CDR3 nucleotide sequence: TGTGCCACCAGTGATTTAGGACAGGGAGGCAATGTGCAGTTCTTC. The encoded protein is CATSDLGQGGNVQFF. This rearrangement joins TRBV24-1 to TRBJ2-1, with 8 bases aligning to TRBD1. Germline CDR1 and CDR2: KGHDR and SFDVKD. This CDR3 region has 15 residues.

This clonotype was counted at least ten times. The chain is built from TRBV4-1 and TRBJ2-7; no firm D call. The germline V gene encodes CDR1 MGHRA and CDR2 YSYEKL. This CDR3 spans 13 amino acids. V was cut by 1 base and J by 0 bases, with 4 bases left in between. CDR3 DNA sequence: TGCGCCAGCAGCCAAGGTAACTCCTACGAGCAGTACTTC. Translated: CASSQGNSYEQYF.

This clonotype has more than one count but fewer than ten. The V gene is TRBV6-2 or TRBV6-3, the J gene TRBJ1-1, with no clear D. The CDR3 length is 14 residues. CDR1 is MNHEY and CDR2 is SVGEGT in the germline V gene. The V end was cut by 1 base, the J end by 0 bases, with 6 bases between. CDR3 sequence reads: CASSYLQLNTEAFF. CDR3 DNA sequence: TGTGCCAGCAGTTACTTGCAGTTGAACACTGAAGCTTTCTTT.

In this sample, this clonotype turned up many times. The chain recombines TRBV5-1 with TRBJ2-3, with a tentative D call TRBD1 (5 bases). V gave up 1 base and J gave up 3 bases, with 12 bases separating them. There are 15 residues in the CDR3. Germline values: CDR1 SGHRS, CDR2 YFSETQ. The CDR3 nucleotides are TGCGCCAGCAGCTTGCAGGGTTTTTCGACAGATACGCAGTATTTT. Amino acid sequence: CASSLQGFSTDTQYF.

This clonotype was found many times. The chain combines TRBV25-1 with TRBJ1-4; tentatively, D is TRBD1 (6 bases). The CDR3 extends over 17 amino acids. The germline gives CDR1 MGHDK, CDR2 SYGVNS. Trimming shortened V by 1 base and J by 0 bases, and 12 bases separated the two germline ends. This CDR3 reads CASSESTGSATNEKLFF. The CDR3 DNA follows: TGTGCCAGCAGTGAATCAACAGGGTCGGCAACTAATGAAAAACTGTTTTTT.